The clone carrying this T cell receptor (beta chain) was seen a handful of times. The antigen is undetermined. The entirety of the isolated RNA underwent reverse transcription, so expressed TCRB transcripts were sequenced. This table comes from immunoSEQ multiplex PCR, and its TCRdb copy is limited to in-frame clones, with some not included. The table shows more than 300,000 clones, with around an eighth occurring only once. The data belong to a study of beta chain features in type 1 diabetes. Overall study: The samples had around 98 million sorted cells examined in all.

General observations from the study: TCRB CDR3s were moderately but significantly shorter in Type 1 diabetes patients in all four CD4+ subsets.

Researchers reported sorting CD4+ naive, central memory, regulatory and stem cell-like memory cells via CD45RO/CCR7/CD25/CD127/CD95/CD27. The sample comprised naive CD4+ T cells from blood. The TCR originated in a man younger than 35 in good health.

CDR3 residues: CSALIYEQFF. The CDR3 bases are TGCAGTGCTTTAATCTATGAGCAGTTCTTC. The chain has TRBV20-1 and TRBJ2-1; no definite D call. This CDR3 has 10 amino acids. CDR1 is DFQATT, CDR2 SNEGSKA, per germline (reference sequence). V lost 5 bases and J 8 bases, leaving 7 bases between the germline ends.